This TCR beta chain derives from a study of T-cell reconstitution after alpha-beta-depleted transplantation in children (dated by TCRdb to 2016 to 2017). At the level of the whole study: Using TCR repertoire profiling, the study quantitatively followed how T-cell immune reconstitution unfolded in children after TCRalphabeta/CD19-depleted allogeneic hematopoietic cell transplantation.

Library method: PCR. The sample was run on an Illumina HiSeq 2500. Molecular barcoding was employed in the preparation of TCR libraries, with unique molecular identifiers being used to normalize TCRbeta repertoire quantification. Clones were called with MiXCR by TCRdb after fastp trimmed the public reads at Q25, and only in-frame beta chains were retained. Entries that share a CDR3 protein sequence are merged under the most common genes and DNA. Present in this sample are 250,000 to 350,000 distinct CDR3 sequences, over 8% of which were seen just once. The ten largest clones take up around a tenth of the sample. This clonotype was counted a few times. The antigen this receptor binds is unknown. Base qualities are not provided; no much larger clone lies one nucleotide away. The germline V gene sets CDR1 to MRHNA and CDR2 to SNTAGT. Including the terminal cysteine and phenylalanine, the CDR3 comprises 13 residues. Just CDR3 DNA is preserved here, 39 bases in frame from base 1. V is clipped by 4 bases and J by 4 bases, and the sequence between their germline boundaries is 10 bases long.

Specimen: PBMCs from the stem cell graft donor, collected from the stem cell graft. The rearranged segments are TRBV6-4 and TRBJ1-1; the D gene cannot be resolved reliably. The origin of this receptor is a human donor who donated a stem cell graft to a child with SCID. The nucleotide sequence is TGTGCCAGCAGTGCCGACGGGATCACTGAAGCTTTCTTT. This is translated as CASSADGITEAFF.